This is a list of T cell receptor beta chains from one sample in a study of breast tumors, draining lymph nodes, adjacent tissues. TCRdb fed the multiplex PCR reads into MiXCR, producing one record per CDR3 protein. The sample has 83,000 or so distinct CDR3 sequences, approximately 19% seen once. Sequencing was done on a sample of axillary lymph node tissue. These TCRs come from a female donor with breast cancer. Some clones in this sample may be carry-over from other donors' samples. The CDR3 runs from the conserved cysteine through the conserved F or W. D genes are given only for firm matches. For some rows the clone size is stated as once, few or many, or as a class when expanded; others skip it.

d_call,clone_size,v_call,j_call,cdr3_aa,cdr3_nt
TRBD1,many,TRBV29-1,TRBJ1-5,CSVGTGAGQPQHF,TGCAGCGTCGGAACAGGGGCGGGTCAGCCCCAGCATTTT
NA,many,TRBV20-1,TRBJ1-5,CSALGESGNQPQHF,TGCAGTGCCCTTGGGGAGAGTGGCAATCAGCCCCAGCATTTT
NA,NA,TRBV12-3/TRBV12-4,TRBJ1-5,CASSPLLQGPQHF,TGTGCCAGCAGCCCACTATTACAGGGGCCCCAGCATTTT
TRBD2,NA,TRBV24-1,TRBJ2-1,CATSEGLAGPSPYSEQFF,TGTGCCACCAGTGAAGGACTAGCGGGCCCGAGCCCCTACAGTGAGCAGTTCTTC
TRBD2,many,TRBV6-5,TRBJ2-7,CASSRSSGSPSSYEQYF,TGTGCCAGCTCCCGATCTAGCGGGAGCCCCAGCTCCTACGAGCAGTACTTC
NA,NA,TRBV20-1,TRBJ1-1,CSARSPPAEAFF,TGCAGTGCTAGATCTCCCCCCGCTGAAGCTTTCTTT
NA,few,TRBV5-5,TRBJ1-1,CASSVTAMNTEAFF,TGTGCCAGCAGCGTGACAGCTATGAACACTGAAGCTTTCTTT
TRBD2,many,TRBV29-1,TRBJ2-5,CSVADRAGGETQYF,TGCAGCGTTGCGGATAGGGCGGGGGGAGAGACCCAGTACTTC
NA,many,TRBV4-2,TRBJ1-2,CASSQERVGYTF,TGTGCCAGCAGCCAAGAGAGGGTTGGCTACACCTTC
NA,many,TRBV20-1,TRBJ2-3,CSASGGRTTDTQYF,TGCAGTGCTAGTGGGGGGAGGACCACAGATACGCAGTATTTT
NA,many,TRBV6-1,TRBJ2-1,CASSEALVDPPFF,TGTGCCAGCAGTGAAGCGCTAGTCGACCCCCCATTCTTC
NA,many,TRBV12-3/TRBV12-4,TRBJ2-5,CASKGSEETQYF,TGTGCCAGCAAGGGCTCGGAAGAGACCCAGTACTTC
TRBD1,few,TRBV9,TRBJ2-2,CASSPPGQGTYGELFF,TGTGCCAGCAGCCCACCCGGACAGGGGACCTACGGGGAGCTGTTTTTT
NA,many,TRBV28,TRBJ2-7,CALGTPSSYEQYF,TGTGCCCTCGGGACGCCGAGCTCCTACGAGCAGTACTTC
NA,many,TRBV6-1,TRBJ1-2,CASSESGVGGITF,TGTGCCAGCAGTGAATCGGGCGTAGGCGGGATCACCTTC
NA,many,TRBV9,TRBJ2-2,CASSGFTGELFF,TGTGCCAGCAGCGGATTCACCGGGGAGCTGTTTTTT
TRBD2,many,TRBV4-2,TRBJ2-3,CASSHSSGRGEQTQYF,TGTGCCAGCAGCCATTCTAGCGGGAGGGGTGAGCAGACGCAGTATTTT
NA,many,TRBV20-1,TRBJ2-7,CSARDHRHRDLEQYF,TGCAGTGCTAGAGATCATAGGCACAGGGACCTCGAGCAGTACTTC
NA,many,TRBV2,TRBJ2-5,CASSSGFRQETQYF,TGTGCCAGCAGTTCAGGGTTTCGTCAAGAGACCCAGTACTTC
NA,many,TRBV5-4,TRBJ1-2,CASSPPTGKGYGYTF,TGTGCCAGCAGCCCCCCCACAGGGAAGGGCTATGGCTACACCTTC
TRBD2,many,TRBV5-5,TRBJ2-5,CASSWGGSRQETQYF,TGTGCCAGCAGCTGGGGGGGGAGCCGCCAAGAGACCCAGTACTTC
TRBD1,many,TRBV15,TRBJ1-2,CATSREKGVQGAFLGYGYTF,TGTGCCACCAGCAGAGAAAAGGGGGTCCAGGGGGCCTTCCTTGGCTATGGCTACACCTTC
TRBD1,NA,TRBV30,TRBJ2-6,CAWSGQGTGANVLTF,TGTGCCTGGAGTGGACAGGGAACTGGGGCCAACGTCCTGACTTTC
TRBD2,many,TRBV7-2,TRBJ2-7,CASSLALGGGPYEQYF,TGTGCCAGCAGCTTAGCGCTGGGGGGAGGGCCCTACGAGCAGTACTTC
NA,many,TRBV2,TRBJ2-1,CASSANEQFF,TGTGCCAGCAGTGCGAATGAGCAGTTCTTC
TRBD1,many,TRBV2,TRBJ2-6,CASRRGRQGSSGANVLTF,TGTGCCAGCAGGAGGGGGCGACAGGGAAGCTCTGGGGCCAACGTCCTGACTTTC
NA,many,TRBV11-2,TRBJ2-5,CASSFSQETQYF,TGTGCCAGCAGCTTCTCACAAGAGACCCAGTACTTC
NA,many,TRBV10-3,TRBJ1-2,CAISDWTGERGYTF,TGTGCCATCAGTGATTGGACGGGGGAAAGGGGCTACACCTTC
NA,many,TRBV5-1,TRBJ2-7,CASSLGGGQTNYEQYF,TGCGCCAGCAGCTTGGGGGGGGGACAGACGAACTACGAGCAGTACTTC
TRBD2,many,TRBV20-1,TRBJ2-3,CSASASSGETDTQYF,TGCAGTGCTAGCGCTTCTAGCGGAGAGACGGATACGCAGTATTTT
NA,NA,TRBV7-7,TRBJ1-1,CASSLPGPIPVGRRNTEAFF,TGTGCTAGCAGCTTACCAGGGCCGATACCCGTAGGACGGAGGAACACTGAAGCTTTCTTT
NA,many,TRBV19,TRBJ2-1,CASSAQRREVDEQFF,TGTGCCAGCTCCGCTCAGCGTCGAGAGGTGGATGAGCAGTTCTTC
NA,NA,TRBV5-1,TRBJ2-3,CASNGAGSSTDTQCF,TGCGCCAGCAACGGAGCGGGCTCTAGCACAGATACGCAGTGTTTT
TRBD2,many,TRBV5-4,TRBJ2-5,CASSPGGSWGETQYF,TGTGCCAGCAGCCCGGGGGGGTCATGGGGAGAGACCCAGTACTTC
TRBD2,many,TRBV20-1,TRBJ2-1,CSARGTSGASSYNEQFF,TGCAGCGCGAGAGGAACTAGCGGGGCGAGCTCCTACAATGAGCAGTTCTTC
TRBD1,NA,TRBV20-1,TRBJ2-7,CSASRTGEQCF,TGCAGTGCTAGCAGGACAGGCGAGCAGTGCTTC
NA,NA,TRBV3-1,TRBJ2-2,CASSQGTLSGELFF,TGTGCCAGCAGCCAGGGGACCCTGTCCGGGGAGCTGTTTTTT
TRBD2,many,TRBV7-9,TRBJ2-7,CASSLAGGPYEQYF,TGTGCCAGCAGCCTAGCGGGAGGACCCTACGAGCAGTACTTC
NA,many,TRBV19,TRBJ2-3,CASSMRGSTDTQYF,TGTGCCAGTAGTATGCGGGGTAGCACAGATACGCAGTATTTT
NA,many,TRBV14,TRBJ2-1,CASSRGGIEQFF,TGTGCCAGCAGCCGGGGCGGGATCGAGCAGTTCTTC
NA,many,TRBV5-1,TRBJ2-7,CASSPGGAGRYEQYF,TGCGCCAGCAGCCCTGGGGGGGCGGGACGCTACGAGCAGTACTTC
TRBD1,many,TRBV5-1,TRBJ2-2,CASSRQGLETLEGERTGELFF,TGCGCCAGCAGCCGACAGGGGCTCGAGACCTTAGAGGGAGAAAGGACCGGGGAGCTGTTTTTT
NA,many,TRBV20-1,TRBJ2-7,CSASRGRYEQYF,TGCAGTGCTAGTCGGGGAAGATACGAGCAGTACTTC